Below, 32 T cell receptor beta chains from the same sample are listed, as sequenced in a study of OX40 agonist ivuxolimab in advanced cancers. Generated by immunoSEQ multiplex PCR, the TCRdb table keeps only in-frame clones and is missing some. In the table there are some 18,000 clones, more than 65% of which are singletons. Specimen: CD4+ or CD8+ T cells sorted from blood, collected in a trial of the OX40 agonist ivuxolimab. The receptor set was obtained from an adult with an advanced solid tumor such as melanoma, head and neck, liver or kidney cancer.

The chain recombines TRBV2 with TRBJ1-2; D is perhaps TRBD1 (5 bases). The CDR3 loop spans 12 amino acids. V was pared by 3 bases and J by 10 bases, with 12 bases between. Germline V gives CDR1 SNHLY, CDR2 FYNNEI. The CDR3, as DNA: TGTGCCAGCAGTGACCCGGGACGGGACTACACCTTC. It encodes CASSDPGRDYTF.

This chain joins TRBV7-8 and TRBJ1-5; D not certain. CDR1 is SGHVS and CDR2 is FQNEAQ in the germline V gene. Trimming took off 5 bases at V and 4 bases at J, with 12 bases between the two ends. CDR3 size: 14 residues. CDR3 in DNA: TGTGCCAGCAGCCGCGACGACGTTAATCAGCCCCAGCATTTT. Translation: CASSRDDVNQPQHF.

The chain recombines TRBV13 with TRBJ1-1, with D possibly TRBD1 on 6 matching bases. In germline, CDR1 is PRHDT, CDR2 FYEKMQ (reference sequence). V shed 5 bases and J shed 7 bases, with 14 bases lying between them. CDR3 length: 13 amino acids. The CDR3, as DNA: TGTGCCAGCAGCGGGGACAAAAAAAATGAAGCTTTCTTT. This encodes CASSGDKKNEAFF.

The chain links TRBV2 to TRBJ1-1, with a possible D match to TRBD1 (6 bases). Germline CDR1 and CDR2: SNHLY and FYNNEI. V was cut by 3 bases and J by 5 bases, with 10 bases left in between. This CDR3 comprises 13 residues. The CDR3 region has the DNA TGTGCCAGCAGTGATACAGGGAGGACTGAAGCTTTCTTT. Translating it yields CASSDTGRTEAFF.

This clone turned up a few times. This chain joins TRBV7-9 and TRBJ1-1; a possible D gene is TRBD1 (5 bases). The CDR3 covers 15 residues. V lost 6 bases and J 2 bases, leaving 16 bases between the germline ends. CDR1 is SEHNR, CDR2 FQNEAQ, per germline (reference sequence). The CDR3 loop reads CASRSTNRLNTEAFF. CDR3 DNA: TGTGCCAGCAGATCTACCAACAGGCTTAACACTGAAGCTTTCTTT.

For the CDR3, the DNA is TGTGCCAGCAGCACGACTAGCGGGGGGGCCAGTGCCTACAATGAGCAGTTCTTC. This sequence encodes CASSTTSGGASAYNEQFF. The chain has TRBV7-9 and TRBJ2-1; 14 bases are shared with TRBD2. The CDR3 sequence is 18 residues long. CDR1 and CDR2 (germline): SEHNR, FQNEAQ (reference sequence). Trimming cost V 5 bases and J 2 bases; bases outside gene matches: 8.

In nucleotides, the CDR3 is TGCGCCAGCAGCCAAGGGCCAGGGAATAATGAAAAACTGTTTTTT. Protein: CASSQGPGNNEKLFF. This chain links TRBV4-3 with TRBJ1-4, with a possible D match to TRBD1 (5 bases). Germline V gene sequence: CDR1 LGHNA, CDR2 YSLEER. V lost 1 base and J lost 4, with 10 bases in between. The CDR3 runs 15 residues.

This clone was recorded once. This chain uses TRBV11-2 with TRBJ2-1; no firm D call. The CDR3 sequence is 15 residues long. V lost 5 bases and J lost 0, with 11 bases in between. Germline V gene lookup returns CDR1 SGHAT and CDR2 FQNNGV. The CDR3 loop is CASSPRGSSYNEQFF. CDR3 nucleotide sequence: TGTGCCAGCAGCCCCCGAGGAAGCTCCTACAATGAGCAGTTCTTC.

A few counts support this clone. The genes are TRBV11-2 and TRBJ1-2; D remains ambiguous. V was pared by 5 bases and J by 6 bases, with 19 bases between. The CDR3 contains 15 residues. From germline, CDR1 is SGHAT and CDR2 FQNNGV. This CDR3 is CASSHWRVGINGYTF. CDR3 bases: TGTGCCAGCAGCCATTGGCGGGTTGGAATTAATGGCTACACCTTC.

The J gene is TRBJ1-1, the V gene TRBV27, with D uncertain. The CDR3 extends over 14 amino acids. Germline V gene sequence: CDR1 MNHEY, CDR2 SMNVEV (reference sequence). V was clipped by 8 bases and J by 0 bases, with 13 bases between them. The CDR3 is CASGTFTLNTEAFF. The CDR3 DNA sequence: TGTGCCAGCGGAACGTTTACGTTGAACACTGAAGCTTTCTTT.

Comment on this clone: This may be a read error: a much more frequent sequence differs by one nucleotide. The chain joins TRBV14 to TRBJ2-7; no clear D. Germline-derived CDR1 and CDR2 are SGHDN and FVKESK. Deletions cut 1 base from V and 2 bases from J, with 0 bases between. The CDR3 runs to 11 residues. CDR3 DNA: TGTGCCAGCAGCCAAGCCTACGAGCAGTACTTC. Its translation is CASSQAYEQYF. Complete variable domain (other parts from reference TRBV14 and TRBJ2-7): EAGVTQFPSHSVIEKGQTVTLRCDPISGHDNLYWYRRVMGKEIKFLLHFVKESKQDESGMPNNRFLAERTGGTYSTLKVQPAELEDSGVYFCASSQAYEQYFGPGTRLTVT.

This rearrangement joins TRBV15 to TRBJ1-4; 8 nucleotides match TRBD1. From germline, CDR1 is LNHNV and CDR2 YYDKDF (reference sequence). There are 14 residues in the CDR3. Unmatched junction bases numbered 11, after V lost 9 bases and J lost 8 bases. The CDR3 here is CATRQGLGNEKLFF. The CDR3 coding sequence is TGTGCCACACGACAGGGGTTAGGGAACGAAAAACTGTTTTTT.

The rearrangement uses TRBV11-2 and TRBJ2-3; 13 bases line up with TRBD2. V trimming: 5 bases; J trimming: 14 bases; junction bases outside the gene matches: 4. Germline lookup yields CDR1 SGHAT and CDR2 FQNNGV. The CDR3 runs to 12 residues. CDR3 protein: CASSRLAGGRYF. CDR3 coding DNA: TGTGCCAGCAGCCGACTAGCGGGGGGACGGTATTTT.

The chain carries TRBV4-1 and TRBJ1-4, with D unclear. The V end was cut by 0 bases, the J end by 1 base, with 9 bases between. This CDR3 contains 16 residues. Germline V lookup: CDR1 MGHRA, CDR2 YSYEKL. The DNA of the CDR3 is TGCGCCAGCAGCCAAGACAGAGGAGGAACTAATGAAAAACTGTTTTTT. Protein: CASSQDRGGTNEKLFF.

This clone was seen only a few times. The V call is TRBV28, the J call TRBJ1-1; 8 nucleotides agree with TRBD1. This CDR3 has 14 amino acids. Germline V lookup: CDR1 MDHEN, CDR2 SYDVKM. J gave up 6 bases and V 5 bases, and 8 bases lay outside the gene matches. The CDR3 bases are TGTGCCAGCAGTCTCAGGACAGGGCGGGCTGAAGCTTTCTTT. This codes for CASSLRTGRAEAFF.

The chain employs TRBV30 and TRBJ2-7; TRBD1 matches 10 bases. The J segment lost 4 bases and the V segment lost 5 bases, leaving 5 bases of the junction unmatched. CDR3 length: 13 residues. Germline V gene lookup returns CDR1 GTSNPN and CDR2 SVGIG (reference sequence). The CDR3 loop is CAWSGTGEYEQYF. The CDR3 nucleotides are TGTGCCTGGTCCGGGACAGGGGAATACGAGCAGTACTTC. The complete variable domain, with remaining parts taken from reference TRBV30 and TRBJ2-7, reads SQTIHQWPATLVQPVGSPLSLECTVEGTSNPNLYWYRQAAGRGLQLLFYSVGIGQISSEVPQNLSASRPQDRQFILSSKKLLLSDSGFYLCAWSGTGEYEQYFGPGTRLTVT.

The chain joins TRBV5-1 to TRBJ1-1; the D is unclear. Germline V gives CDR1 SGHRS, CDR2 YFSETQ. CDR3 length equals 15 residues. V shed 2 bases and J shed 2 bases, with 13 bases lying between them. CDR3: CASSFHSTGNTEAFF. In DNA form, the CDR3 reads TGCGCCAGCAGCTTCCACTCAACTGGAAACACTGAAGCTTTCTTT.

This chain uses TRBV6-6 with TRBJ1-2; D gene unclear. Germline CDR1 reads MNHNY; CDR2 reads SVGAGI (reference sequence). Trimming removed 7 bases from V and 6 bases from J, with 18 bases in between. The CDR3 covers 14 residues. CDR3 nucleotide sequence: TGTGCCAGCAATAGACGGAAATCAGACGATGGCTACACCTTC. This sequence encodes CASNRRKSDDGYTF.

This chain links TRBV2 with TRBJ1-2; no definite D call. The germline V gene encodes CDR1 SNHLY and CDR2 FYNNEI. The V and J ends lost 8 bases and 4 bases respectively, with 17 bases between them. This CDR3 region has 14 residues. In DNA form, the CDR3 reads TGTGCCAGCTTACGGCCCGGAGTTTTCTATGGCTACACCTTC. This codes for CASLRPGVFYGYTF.

The CDR3 DNA follows: TGTGCCAGCATGGAAGGGTCCTACGAGCAGTACTTC. The encoded protein is CASMEGSYEQYF. This chain uses TRBV6-1 with TRBJ2-7; D uncertain. Germline CDR1 is MNHNS and CDR2 is SASEGT. With 7 bases removed from V and 1 base from J, the gap between germline ends came to 8 bases. There are 12 residues in the CDR3.

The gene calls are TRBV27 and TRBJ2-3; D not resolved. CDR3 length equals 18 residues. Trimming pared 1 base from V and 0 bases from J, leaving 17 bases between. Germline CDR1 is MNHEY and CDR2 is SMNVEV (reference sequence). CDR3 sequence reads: CASSLLTSGSRSTDTQYF. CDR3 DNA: TGTGCCAGCAGTTTATTGACTTCTGGATCCCGAAGCACAGATACGCAGTATTTT.

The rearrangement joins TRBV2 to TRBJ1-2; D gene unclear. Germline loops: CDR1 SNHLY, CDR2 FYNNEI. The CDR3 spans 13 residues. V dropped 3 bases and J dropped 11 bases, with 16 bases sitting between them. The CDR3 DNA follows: TGTGCCAGCAGTGATGGGCGGCAGTTGGAATACACCTTC. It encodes CASSDGRQLEYTF.

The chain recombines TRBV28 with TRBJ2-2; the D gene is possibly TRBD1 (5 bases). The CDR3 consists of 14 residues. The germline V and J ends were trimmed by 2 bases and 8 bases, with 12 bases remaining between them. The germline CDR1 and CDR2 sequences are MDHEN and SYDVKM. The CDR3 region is CASSLRTLSGELFF. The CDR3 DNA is TGTGCCAGCAGTTTAAGGACACTATCTGGGGAGCTGTTTTTT.

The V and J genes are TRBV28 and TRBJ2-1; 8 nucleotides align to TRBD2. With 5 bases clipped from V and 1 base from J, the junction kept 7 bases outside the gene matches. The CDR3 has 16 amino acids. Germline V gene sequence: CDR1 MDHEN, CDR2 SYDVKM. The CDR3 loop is CASSPHSSGSYNEQFF. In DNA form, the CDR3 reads TGTGCCAGCAGTCCCCATTCTAGCGGGTCCTACAATGAGCAGTTCTTC.

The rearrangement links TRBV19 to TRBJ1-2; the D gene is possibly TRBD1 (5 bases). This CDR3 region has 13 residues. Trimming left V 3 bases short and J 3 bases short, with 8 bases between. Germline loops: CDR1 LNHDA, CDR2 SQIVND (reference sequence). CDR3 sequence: CASSIGADYGYTF. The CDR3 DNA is TGTGCCAGTAGTATCGGGGCGGACTATGGCTACACCTTC.

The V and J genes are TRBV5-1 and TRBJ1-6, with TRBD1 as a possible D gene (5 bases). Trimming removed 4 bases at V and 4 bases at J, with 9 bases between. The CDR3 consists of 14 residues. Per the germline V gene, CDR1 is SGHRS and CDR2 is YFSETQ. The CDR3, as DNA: TGCGCCAGCAGCCCTGCAGGGTATAATTCACCCCTCCACTTT. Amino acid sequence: CASSPAGYNSPLHF. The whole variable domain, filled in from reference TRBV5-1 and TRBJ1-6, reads KAGVTQTPRYLIKTRGQQVTLSCSPISGHRSVSWYQQTPGQGLQFLFEYFSETQRNKGNFPGRFSGRQFSNSRSEMNVSTLELGDSALYLCASSPAGYNSPLHFGNGTRLTVT.

The CDR3 sequence: CASSSPTPGATEAFF. The CDR3 bases are TGTGCCAGCAGCTCACCCACCCCAGGTGCCACTGAAGCTTTCTTT. The chain links TRBV7-9 to TRBJ1-1, with D uncertain. The CDR3 totals 15 residues. From germline, CDR1 is SEHNR and CDR2 FQNEAQ (reference sequence). The V end lost 4 bases, the J end lost 4 bases, and 16 bases lay between the germline ends.

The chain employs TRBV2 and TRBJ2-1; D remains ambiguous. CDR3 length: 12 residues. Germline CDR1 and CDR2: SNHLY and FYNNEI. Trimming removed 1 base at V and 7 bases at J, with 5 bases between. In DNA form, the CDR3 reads TGTGCCAGCAGTGAAGGCCCAAATGAGCAGTTCTTC. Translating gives CASSEGPNEQFF.

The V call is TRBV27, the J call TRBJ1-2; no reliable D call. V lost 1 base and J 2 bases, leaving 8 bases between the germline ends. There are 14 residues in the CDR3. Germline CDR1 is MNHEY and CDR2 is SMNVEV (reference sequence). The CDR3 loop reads CASSLLGQNYGYTF. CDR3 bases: TGTGCCAGCAGTTTATTAGGTCAGAACTATGGCTACACCTTC.

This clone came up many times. The chain's CDR3 is CASSDRVGEQFF. The CDR3, as DNA: TGTGCCAGCAGTGACAGGGTGGGTGAGCAGTTCTTC. This chain uses TRBV25-1 with TRBJ2-1; a weak D match, TRBD1 (5 bases). There are 12 residues in the CDR3. The V and J ends lost 3 bases and 9 bases respectively, with 9 bases between them. The germline V gene encodes CDR1 MGHDK and CDR2 SYGVNS.

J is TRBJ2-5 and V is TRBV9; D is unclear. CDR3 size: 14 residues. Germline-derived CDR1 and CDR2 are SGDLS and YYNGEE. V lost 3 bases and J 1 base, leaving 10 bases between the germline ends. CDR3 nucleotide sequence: TGTGCCAGCAGCGAGGACCACAGCCAAGAGACCCAGTACTTC. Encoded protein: CASSEDHSQETQYF.

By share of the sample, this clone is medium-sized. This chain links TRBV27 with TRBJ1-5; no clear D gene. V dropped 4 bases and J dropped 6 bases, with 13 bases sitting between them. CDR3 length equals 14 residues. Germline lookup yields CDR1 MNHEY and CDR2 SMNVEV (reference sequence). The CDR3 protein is CASSSSSRSQPQHF. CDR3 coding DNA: TGTGCCAGCAGTTCATCTTCCAGGAGTCAGCCCCAGCATTTT.